These T cell receptor beta chains were read from a single sample in a study of shared clonotypes between healthy human individuals. Clones were read by immunoSEQ multiplex PCR, and TCRdb kept only the in-frame ones, dropping some. Of hundreds of thousands of clones in the sample, 80% to 95% were seen once. Sequenced: naive CD8+ T cells sorted from blood. These receptors originate from a man younger than 40 in good health. The CDR3 runs from the conserved cysteine through the conserved F or W. Fields, in order: CDR3 DNA, CDR3 protein, D gene, clone size, V gene, J gene. A D gene is named only where the DNA matches it firmly. Size is omitted from some rows. Given values are once, few, many or a class for expanded clones.

CDR3nt: TGCGCCAGCCTGGGCAGGGGCGATGAGCAGTTCTTC
CDR3aa: CASLGRGDEQFF
d_gene: -
abundance: -
v_gene: TRBV4-1
j_gene: TRBJ2-1

CDR3nt: TGTGCCAGCGGGGGACTAGCGGATGAGCAGTTCTTC
CDR3aa: CASGGLADEQFF
d_gene: TRBD2
abundance: -
v_gene: TRBV27
j_gene: TRBJ2-1

CDR3nt: TGTGCCAGCAGCTTGTGGACAGGGGGCGAGACCCAGTACTTC
CDR3aa: CASSLWTGGETQYF
d_gene: TRBD1
abundance: once
v_gene: TRBV5-4
j_gene: TRBJ2-5

CDR3nt: TGTGCCAGCAGTAGCGGGAACTCCTACGAGCAGTACTTC
CDR3aa: CASSSGNSYEQYF
d_gene: TRBD2
abundance: -
v_gene: TRBV5-4
j_gene: TRBJ2-7

CDR3nt: TGCAGCGTTGAATCGGGGTCCAGGAACACTGAAGCTTTCTTT
CDR3aa: CSVESGSRNTEAFF
d_gene: -
abundance: -
v_gene: TRBV29-1
j_gene: TRBJ1-1

CDR3nt: TGTGCCACCAGCAGACCGGGACTAGCGGGAGGTGAGCAGTTCTTC
CDR3aa: CATSRPGLAGGEQFF
d_gene: TRBD2
abundance: -
v_gene: TRBV15
j_gene: TRBJ2-1

CDR3nt: TGTGCCAGCAGTATAGGAACTAGCGACAATGAGCAGTTCTTC
CDR3aa: CASSIGTSDNEQFF
d_gene: TRBD2
abundance: -
v_gene: TRBV27
j_gene: TRBJ2-1

CDR3nt: TGTGCCAGCAGCGCCCCGGGACTAGGTTCCGATACGCAGTATTTT
CDR3aa: CASSAPGLGSDTQYF
d_gene: TRBD2
abundance: -
v_gene: TRBV7-9
j_gene: TRBJ2-3

CDR3nt: TGTGCCAGCAGACAAAACACTGAAGCTTTCTTT
CDR3aa: CASRQNTEAFF
d_gene: -
abundance: -
v_gene: TRBV7-2
j_gene: TRBJ1-1

CDR3nt: TGTGCCAGTAGTAGGGCTAGCGGATACAATGAGCAGTTCTTC
CDR3aa: CASSRASGYNEQFF
d_gene: TRBD2
abundance: -
v_gene: TRBV19
j_gene: TRBJ2-1

CDR3nt: TGTGCCAACGGGCCACTTTGGGACAGCGCCCGGGGGCAGTACTTC
CDR3aa: CANGPLWDSARGQYF
d_gene: TRBD1
abundance: once
v_gene: TRBV10-3
j_gene: TRBJ2-7

CDR3nt: TGTGCCAGCCACTCGAGGGGGGACCCCTCCTACGAGCAGTACTTC
CDR3aa: CASHSRGDPSYEQYF
d_gene: -
abundance: once
v_gene: TRBV6-1
j_gene: TRBJ2-7

CDR3nt: TGTGCCAGCACCCAGTGGGGGACGAGCTACGAGCAGTACTTC
CDR3aa: CASTQWGTSYEQYF
d_gene: -
abundance: -
v_gene: TRBV5-4
j_gene: TRBJ2-7

CDR3nt: TGCGCCAGCAGTTGGACAGGGGGAACTGAAGCTTTCTTT
CDR3aa: CASSWTGGTEAFF
d_gene: TRBD1
abundance: -
v_gene: TRBV10-2
j_gene: TRBJ1-1